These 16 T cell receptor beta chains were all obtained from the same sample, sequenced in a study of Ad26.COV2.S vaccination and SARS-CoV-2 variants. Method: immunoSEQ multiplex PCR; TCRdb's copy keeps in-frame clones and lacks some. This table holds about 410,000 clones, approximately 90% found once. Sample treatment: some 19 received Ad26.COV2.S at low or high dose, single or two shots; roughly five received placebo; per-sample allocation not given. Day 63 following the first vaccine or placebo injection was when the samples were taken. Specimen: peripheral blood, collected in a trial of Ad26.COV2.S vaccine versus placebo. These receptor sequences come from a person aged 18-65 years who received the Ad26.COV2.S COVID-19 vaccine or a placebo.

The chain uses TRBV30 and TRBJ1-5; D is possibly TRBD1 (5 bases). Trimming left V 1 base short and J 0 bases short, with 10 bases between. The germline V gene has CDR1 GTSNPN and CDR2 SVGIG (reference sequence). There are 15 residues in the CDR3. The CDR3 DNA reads TGTGCCTGGAGTGGTCCAGGGACTAGCAATCAGCCCCAGCATTTT. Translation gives CAWSGPGTSNQPQHF.

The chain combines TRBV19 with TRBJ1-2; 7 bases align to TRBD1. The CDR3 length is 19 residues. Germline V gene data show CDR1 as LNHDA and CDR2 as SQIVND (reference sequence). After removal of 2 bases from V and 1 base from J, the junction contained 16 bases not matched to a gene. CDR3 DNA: TGTGCCAGTAGTATATCTCGTCTGGCCGGGACAGCCGTTAACTATGGCTACACCTTC. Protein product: CASSISRLAGTAVNYGYTF.

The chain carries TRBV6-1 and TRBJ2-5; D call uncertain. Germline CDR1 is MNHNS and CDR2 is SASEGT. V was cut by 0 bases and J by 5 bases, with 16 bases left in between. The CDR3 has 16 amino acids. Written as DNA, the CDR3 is TGTGCCAGCAGTGAAGCGGGCTACCTGACTCCGGAGACCCAGTACTTC. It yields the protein CASSEAGYLTPETQYF.

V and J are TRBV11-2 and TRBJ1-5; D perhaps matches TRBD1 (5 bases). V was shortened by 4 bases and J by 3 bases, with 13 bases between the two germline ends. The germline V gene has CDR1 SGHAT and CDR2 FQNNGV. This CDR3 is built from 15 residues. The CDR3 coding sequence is TGTGCCAGCAGCTCCGGGAAGGGACTCAATCAGCCCCAGCATTTT. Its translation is CASSSGKGLNQPQHF.

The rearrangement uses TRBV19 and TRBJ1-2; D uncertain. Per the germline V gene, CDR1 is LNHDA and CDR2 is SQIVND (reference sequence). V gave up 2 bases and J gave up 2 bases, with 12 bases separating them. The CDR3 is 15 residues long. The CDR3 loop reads CASSIPDITNYGYTF. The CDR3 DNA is TGTGCCAGTAGTATACCCGATATCACCAACTATGGCTACACCTTC.

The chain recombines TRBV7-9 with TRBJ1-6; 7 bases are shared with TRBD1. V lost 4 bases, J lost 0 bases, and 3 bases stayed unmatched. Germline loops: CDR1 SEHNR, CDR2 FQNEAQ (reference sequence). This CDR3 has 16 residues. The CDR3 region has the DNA TGTGCCAGCAGCTCAGCAGGGGGCTCCTATAATTCACCCCTCCACTTT. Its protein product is CASSSAGGSYNSPLHF.

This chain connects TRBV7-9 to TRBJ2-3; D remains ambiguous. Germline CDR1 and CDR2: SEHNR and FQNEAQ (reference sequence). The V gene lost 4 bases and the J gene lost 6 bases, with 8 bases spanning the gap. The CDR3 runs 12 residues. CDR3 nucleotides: TGTGCCAGCAGCTCCTCACCGGATACGCAGTATTTT. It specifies CASSSSPDTQYF.

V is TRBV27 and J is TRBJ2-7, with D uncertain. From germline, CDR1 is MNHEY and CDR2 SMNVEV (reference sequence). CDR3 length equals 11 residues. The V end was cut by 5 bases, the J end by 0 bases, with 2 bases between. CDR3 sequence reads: CASSTSYEQYF. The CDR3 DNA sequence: TGTGCCAGCAGTACCTCCTACGAGCAGTACTTC.

The CDR3 here is CASSQGPRYEQFF. The CDR3 DNA is TGCGCCAGCAGCCAAGGCCCCCGATATGAGCAGTTCTTC. The V call is TRBV4-3, the J call TRBJ2-1; D is uncertain. Germline CDR1 is LGHNA and CDR2 is YSLEER. The CDR3 runs 13 residues. Trimming left V 1 base short and J 8 bases short, with 9 bases between.

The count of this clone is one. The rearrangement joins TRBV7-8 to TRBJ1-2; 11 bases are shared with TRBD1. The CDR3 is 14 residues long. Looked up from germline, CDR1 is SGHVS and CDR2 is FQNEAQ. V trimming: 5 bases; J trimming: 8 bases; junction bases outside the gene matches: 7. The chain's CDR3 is CASSPGQGAWGYTF. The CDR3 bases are TGTGCCAGCAGCCCAGGACAGGGGGCTTGGGGCTACACCTTC.

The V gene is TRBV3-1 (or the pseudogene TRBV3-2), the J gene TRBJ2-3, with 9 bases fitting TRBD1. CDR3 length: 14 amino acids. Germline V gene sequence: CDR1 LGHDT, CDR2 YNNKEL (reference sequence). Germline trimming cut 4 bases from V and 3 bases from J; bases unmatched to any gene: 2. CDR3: CASSLGQGTDTQYF. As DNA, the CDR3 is TGTGCCAGCAGCCTCGGACAGGGGACAGATACGCAGTATTTT.

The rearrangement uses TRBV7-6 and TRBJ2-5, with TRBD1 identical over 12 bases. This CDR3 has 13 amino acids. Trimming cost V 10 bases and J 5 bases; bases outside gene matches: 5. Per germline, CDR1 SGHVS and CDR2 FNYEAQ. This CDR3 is CATRDRGRETQYF. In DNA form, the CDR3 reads TGTGCCACCCGGGACAGGGGGCGTGAGACCCAGTACTTC.

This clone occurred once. Here the CDR3 DNA reads TGCGCCAGCAGCCAAAAGACTGCGCTAAGCACAGATACGCAGTATTTT. This translates into CASSQKTALSTDTQYF. The rearrangement joins TRBV4-3 to TRBJ2-3, with D uncertain. The CDR3 extends over 16 amino acids. The germline CDR1 and CDR2 sequences are LGHNA and YSLEER. V dropped 2 bases and J dropped 0 bases, with 12 bases sitting between them.

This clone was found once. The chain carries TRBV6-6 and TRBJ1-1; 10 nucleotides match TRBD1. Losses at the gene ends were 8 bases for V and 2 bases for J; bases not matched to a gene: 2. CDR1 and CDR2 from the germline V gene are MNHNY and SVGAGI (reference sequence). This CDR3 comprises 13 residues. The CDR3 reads CASGDRGNTEAFF. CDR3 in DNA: TGTGCCAGCGGGGACAGGGGAAACACTGAAGCTTTCTTT.

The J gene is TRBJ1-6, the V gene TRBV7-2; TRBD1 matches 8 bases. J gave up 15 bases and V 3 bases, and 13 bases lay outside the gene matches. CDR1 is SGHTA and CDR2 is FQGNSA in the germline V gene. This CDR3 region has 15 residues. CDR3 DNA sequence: TGTGCCAGCAGCTTTGGATGGACAGGGTTAGTGCTCCTCCACTTT. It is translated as CASSFGWTGLVLLHF.

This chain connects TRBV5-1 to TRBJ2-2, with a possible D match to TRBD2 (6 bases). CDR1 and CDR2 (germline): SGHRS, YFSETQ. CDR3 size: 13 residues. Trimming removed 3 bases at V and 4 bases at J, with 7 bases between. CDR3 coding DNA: TGCGCCAGCAGCTGGGACTTCACCGGGGAGCTGTTTTTT. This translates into CASSWDFTGELFF.